These T cell receptor beta chains were read from a single sample in a study of blood T cell repertoires in COVID-19. Libraries were prepared by immunoSEQ multiplex PCR; TCRdb keeps only in-frame clonotypes and omits some of them. The sample comprises 280,000 or so clones, around 82% of which are singletons, and around 10% rests with the top ten. Material: peripheral blood. Source of these receptors: a woman in her forties or fifties who had recovered from COVID-19. Both conserved end residues are part of each CDR3. The order of the fields is clone size, J gene, D gene, CDR3 length, V gene, CDR3 DNA, CDR3 protein. A D gene is named only where the DNA matches it firmly. For some rows the clone size is stated as once, few or many, or as a class when expanded; others skip it.

many TRBJ2-1 NA 15 TRBV7-9 TGTGCCAGCAGCCCCGGTTTGGTCTCCTACAATGAGCAGTTCTTC CASSPGLVSYNEQFF
NA TRBJ2-3 TRBD2 15 TRBV11-1 TGTGCCAGCAGACGCCCCGGGACTAGCGGAGATACGCAGTATTTT CASRRPGTSGDTQYF
NA TRBJ1-2 NA 15 TRBV6-6 TGTGCCAGCAGGTTTACGGAGGGTTCCGGCTATGGCTACACCTTC CASRFTEGSGYGYTF
once TRBJ2-1 TRBD1 14 TRBV5-3 TGTGCCAGAAGCTTGGGACAGGGAATCAATGAGCAGTTCTTC CARSLGQGINEQFF
NA TRBJ1-2 NA 16 TRBV5-1 TGCGCCAGCAGCTCCCAAGGGGGGGGAAGCAACTATGGCTACACCTTC CASSSQGGGSNYGYTF
NA TRBJ2-5 NA 15 TRBV24-1 TGTGCCACCAGTGATTTCTTTGGAGGGAAAGAGACCCAGTACTTC CATSDFFGGKETQYF
many TRBJ2-7 TRBD1 13 TRBV11-2 TGTGCCAGCAGCTTACTACAGGGGTACGAGCAGTACTTC CASSLLQGYEQYF
NA TRBJ2-3 TRBD2 15 TRBV18 TGTGCCAGCTCCCTAGGGGAGGGGTCCACAGATACGCAGTATTTT CASSLGEGSTDTQYF
NA TRBJ1-4 TRBD1 14 TRBV18 TGTGCCAGCTCACAGACAGGGACTAATGAAAAACTGTTTTTT CASSQTGTNEKLFF
NA TRBJ2-2 NA 15 TRBV10-3 TGTGCCATCAGTGAACCAGGGCCGGGCACCGGGGAGCTGTTTTTT CAISEPGPGTGELFF
NA TRBJ2-1 TRBD1 14 TRBV18 TGTGCCAGCTCACCCCGGGACAGGGCCAATGAGCAGTTCTTC CASSPRDRANEQFF
NA TRBJ2-7 TRBD1 12 TRBV6-5 TGTGCCAGCGGGGGACAGGCCTACGAGCAGTACTTC CASGGQAYEQYF
NA TRBJ2-7 TRBD2 14 TRBV7-9 TGTGCCAGCATGGGGACTAGCGGGAGGTACGAGCAGTACTTC CASMGTSGRYEQYF
NA TRBJ1-5 NA 13 TRBV7-3 TGTGCCAGCAGCTTAAGCAGAAATCAGCCCCAGCATTTT CASSLSRNQPQHF
few TRBJ2-3 TRBD2 17 TRBV9 TGTGCCAGCAGCCTACACGTCGGCGGGGGGGCCGGAGATACGCAGTATTTT CASSLHVGGGAGDTQYF
NA TRBJ1-2 TRBD1 17 TRBV4-3 TGCGCCAGCAGCCTCCACCTCGGGACAGAAATCTCCTATGGCTACACCTTC CASSLHLGTEISYGYTF
NA TRBJ2-1 NA 14 TRBV3-1/TRBV3-2 TGTGCCAGCAGCCAGGCGGGCCCCTACAATGAGCAGTTCTTC CASSQAGPYNEQFF
NA TRBJ1-2 NA 14 TRBV9 TGTGCCAGCAGCGTGGACAGCGGAAGGTATGGCTACACCTTC CASSVDSGRYGYTF
NA TRBJ2-3 NA 15 TRBV24-1 TGTGCCACCAGTGGTACTAGTCTGGGCACAGATACGCAGTATTTT CATSGTSLGTDTQYF
NA TRBJ2-3 TRBD2 16 TRBV11-2 TGTGCCAGCGGACGCGGGACTAGCGGACGTCTGGATACGCAGTATTTT CASGRGTSGRLDTQYF
NA TRBJ1-1 NA 12 TRBV19 TGTGCCAGTAGTACCGGACTGGCTGAAGCTTTCTTT CASSTGLAEAFF
NA TRBJ2-2 NA 16 TRBV18 TGTGCCAGCTCACCCCCTGAGTCCTTTAACACCGGGGAGCTGTTTTTT CASSPPESFNTGELFF
NA TRBJ1-2 NA 13 TRBV4-3 TGCGCCAGCAGCCAAGTAATAGCGGATGGCTACACCTTC CASSQVIADGYTF
few TRBJ1-5 NA 15 TRBV19 TGTGCCAGTCACCCGGAGACCCGATCGTACCAGCCCCAGCATTTT CASHPETRSYQPQHF
NA TRBJ2-3 NA 15 TRBV29-1 TGCAGCGTTGAAGATCCCCCCCGGGAGTTAGATACGCAGTATTTT CSVEDPPRELDTQYF
NA TRBJ1-1 NA 14 TRBV5-1 TGCGCCAGCAGCTTGAGCCCTATGAACACTGAAGCTTTCTTT CASSLSPMNTEAFF
NA TRBJ1-1 TRBD1 14 TRBV25-1 TGTGCCAGCAGACAGACAGGGGTGAACACTGAAGCTTTCTTT CASRQTGVNTEAFF
few TRBJ2-6 TRBD1 15 TRBV7-9 TGTGCCAGCAGCCCGACAGGGGCCGGGGCCAACGTCCTGACTTTC CASSPTGAGANVLTF
NA TRBJ2-6 NA 15 TRBV21-1 TGTGCCAGCAGCGCTTACAGGGCTTTGTCTCTCGTCCTGACTTTC CASSAYRALSLVLTF
NA TRBJ1-5 NA 15 TRBV10-3 TGTGCCATCAGTGAGTCTAGGGGGAGAGATCAGCCCCAGCATTTT CAISESRGRDQPQHF
NA TRBJ2-7 NA 16 TRBV5-1 TGCGCCAGCAGCTTGAGAGGGACTTCCAGCTCCTACGAGCAGTACTTC CASSLRGTSSSYEQYF
few TRBJ1-1 TRBD1 13 TRBV5-1 TGCGCCAGCAGCACGGACAGGGACACTGAAGCTTTCTTT CASSTDRDTEAFF
NA TRBJ2-5 TRBD1 16 TRBV28 TGTGCCAGCAGCCCAGGGGGACAGGGAGGGAGAGAGACCCAGTACTTC CASSPGGQGGRETQYF
NA TRBJ2-7 TRBD1 15 TRBV4-3 TGCGCCAGCAGCCAAGAGGAGACAGGGTTCTACGAGCAGTACTTC CASSQEETGFYEQYF
NA TRBJ1-2 NA 14 TRBV27 TGTGCCAGCAGTATCCCCCGGAGGAACTATGGCTACACCTTC CASSIPRRNYGYTF
NA TRBJ2-3 NA 16 TRBV9 TGTGCCAGCAGCGGGAGGATCCCGGCCAGCACAGATACGCAGTATTTT CASSGRIPASTDTQYF
NA TRBJ1-4 NA 18 TRBV14 TGTGCCAGCAGCCAAGATCCCGGCGGCCAAGCAACTAATGAAAAACTGTTTTTT CASSQDPGGQATNEKLFF
NA TRBJ2-7 NA 13 TRBV7-2 TGTGCCAGCAGCCCTGGGCCCATGAACGAGCAGTACTTC CASSPGPMNEQYF
NA TRBJ1-1 TRBD1 14 TRBV5-4 TGTGCCAGCAGCTCGCAGGGGGCCCCCACTGAAGCTTTCTTT CASSSQGAPTEAFF
NA TRBJ2-7 TRBD1 14 TRBV28 TGTGCCACACGGACAGGGGGGAGCTCCTACGAGCAGTACTTC CATRTGGSSYEQYF
NA TRBJ2-6 NA 16 TRBV28 TGTGCCAGCAGGGAACAGGGTCGGTCTGGGGCCAACGTCCTGACTTTC CASREQGRSGANVLTF
NA TRBJ1-1 TRBD1 14 TRBV19 TGTGCCAGTAGTATCCGACAGGGGAACACTGAAGCTTTCTTT CASSIRQGNTEAFF
NA TRBJ2-5 NA 14 TRBV6-5 TGTGCCAGCATCCTAGGACTTAACGGAGAGACCCAGTACTTC CASILGLNGETQYF